This T cell receptor (beta chain) was obtained from a study of CD8 T cells in Susac syndrome (dated by TCRdb to between 2018 and 2021). For context, the study as a whole: The study used repertoire sequencing to test whether antigen drove CD8+ T cell activation and differentiation in Susac syndrome. The study at large found these results: The TCR sequencing and HLA analysis was acknowledged to have included a relatively small number of individuals.

RNA was extracted using the RNeasy kit, and roughly 0.45 to 1 microgram was reverse transcribed with random hexamers. TCR beta CDR3 regions were amplified with the immunoSEQ multiplex PCR assay covering 54 Vbeta and 13 Jbeta segments. Bias from PCR amplification was corrected by using a synthetic template baseline for primer optimization and for computational correction. In the source study's methods: Reads were annotated to V, D and J genes per IMGT and analyzed with immunoSEQ Analyzer, keeping only productive sequences. To calculate clonality, Shannon entropy was normalized by log2 of the number of productive unique sequences and then subtracted from one. Public and private clones were assessed among the 100 most prevalent clones of each patient and control. Clones were defined as Susac-specific if absent from the healthy and MS cohorts, from around 1,000 published viral clones and from other ImmuneACCESS disease sequences. TCRdb reprocessing: public reads trimmed at Q25 with fastp, clones called with MiXCR, in-frame beta chains kept. Identical CDR3 proteins give one entry, which carries the most common genes and DNA. The V and J calls were determined by TCRdb, not by the authors. The sample table holds about 130,000 distinct CDR3 sequences, of which roughly 96% were seen once. The ten largest clones take up 0.09% to 0.15% of the sample.

From cysteine to phenylalanine, the CDR3 is 13 amino acids long. Just the 39-base CDR3 DNA is kept, in frame starting at base 1. From V the trimming removes 4 bases and from J it removes 6 bases, while the gene matches leave 3 bases of the junction unaccounted for. The CDR1 and CDR2 encoded by the germline V gene are SQVTM and ANQGSEA. As concerns this clonotype: Its antigen is unknown. Base qualities are not at hand, and no much larger clone is one base apart.

Peripheral blood CD8+ and CD4+ T cells from healthy donors, Susac syndrome patients and multiple sclerosis patients were profiled using high-throughput TCR beta sequencing. Healthy donors were included as age- and sex-matched controls. Bulk CD8+ and CD4+ T cells were purified by magnetic negative isolation, whereas CD8+ TEMRA cells were enriched by FACS. Blood was drawn into EDTA tubes, processed within 24 hours, and PBMCs were isolated by density gradient centrifugation. PBMCs destined for TCR sequencing were cryopreserved in liquid nitrogen and later thawed in a 37 °C water bath. The sorted or isolated CD4+, CD8+ and CD8+ TEMRA cells had a purity of 90% or higher.

This TCR came from a human donor in good health. Sequenced sample: CD4+ T cells from PBMCs. Recombination linked TRBV29-1 to TRBJ2-2; 9 nucleotides in the junction match TRBD2. Here the CDR3 is given as CSVGRTSAGELFF. The sequenced DNA is TGCAGCGTTGGGAGGACTAGCGCCGGGGAGCTGTTTTTT.